This T cell receptor beta chain was retrieved from a study of blood T cell repertoires in COVID-19 (dated by TCRdb to the early 2020s). About the study as a whole: Samples covering the acute and convalescent phases of COVID-19 were provided by collaborators in the United States, Italy and Spain. A freely available public database, intended as a resource for researchers studying the immune response to SARS-CoV-2, is where the repertoires were released. Deeply sampled blood TCRbeta repertoires from subjects exposed to, actively infected with, or recovered from COVID-19 were included in the dataset. The sample metadata nearly always contained a de-identified subject ID, COVID-19 status, age in years and sex. The material from the prospective study consisted of cDNA or gDNA derived from T cells, B-cell-depleted T cells, or PBMCs. The samples were drawn from the first 160 participants of the ongoing ImmuneRACE study and from some 1,300 subjects provided by 6 global collaborators. Where available, HLA class I and class II types were obtained from metadata supplied by the sample provider rather than from assay-based typing. Paper-wide results and their limitations: The quantity of clinical and demographic metadata differed by source and by participant and was supplied without curation.

The germline V gene (reference sequence) sets CDR1 to SGHAT and CDR2 to FQDESV. Counted from cysteine to phenylalanine, this CDR3 has 15 amino acids. Of the read, only the CDR3 DNA is kept; its 45 bases are in frame from base 1. A distance of 15 bases separates the germline ends of V and J, which lose 2 bases and 7 bases respectively. TCRbeta CDR3 regions were amplified from genomic DNA by means of the immunoSEQ Assay, a bias-controlled multiplex PCR. As for the authors' bioinformatics: Nucleated cell counts per sample were estimated from amplification of reference gene primers within the assay. Sequence reads were collapsed and filtered to measure the absolute abundance of every unique TCRbeta CDR3 rearrangement. Productive Simpson clonality was computed per sample as the square root of Simpson's diversity index over productive rearrangements. Drawn from immuneACCESS, this table holds only the in-frame rearrangements with V and J called that TCRdb kept. Clones are partly lost; checked studies trace under half to an unresolved V gene and leave the rest unexplained. V and J calls and clone size are as listed in that table; D and trimming were resolved from the DNA. The sample includes some 410,000 clones, with 85% to 90% observed a single time. Around 0.91% of the sample is in the top ten clones.

Participants in the prospective study were aged roughly 18 to 90 years, lived in more than 20 United States geographic areas, and enrolled through a virtual design. In the prospective study, cohorts were assigned on the basis of participant-reported clinical history obtained from a screening survey and a study questionnaire. Each participant in the prospective study had whole blood, serum and a nasopharyngeal or oropharyngeal swab collected by mobile phlebotomists. Participants in the prospective study had the option to provide additional blood draws and questionnaires over an approximately 2-month period. Blood samples from the prospective study were shipped frozen or at room temperature prior to DNA extraction. A word on this clone: This clone's antigen is unknown. Base qualities are missing; no much larger clone stands one base away.

This TCR was sampled from a woman aged 30 to 39 with acute COVID-19. Sequencing used PBMCs or T cells enriched from blood (not recorded which). Here the chain combines TRBV11-1 and TRBJ2-1, with no D gene named confidently. The CDR3 region reads CASSLSQERVNEQFF. The DNA sequence is given as TGTGCCAGCAGCTTATCGCAGGAAAGAGTGAATGAGCAGTTCTTC.